This T cell receptor (beta chain) was sequenced in a study of shared clonotypes between healthy human individuals. Positively selected for CCR7, the CD45RO-negative cells used as naive CD8 cells excluded terminally differentiated effector memory CD45RA+ cells. Healthy HIV-negative adults without recent acute infections or vaccinations served as donors. With respect to this clone: Other DNA sequences in this specimen translate into the identical CDR3.

This CDR3 comprises 14 residues. J lost 1 base, V lost 1 base, and 0 bases had no gene match. In germline, CDR1 is SGHAT, CDR2 FQNNGV. Sequenced by immunoSEQ multiplex PCR; TCRdb stores in-frame clones only, minus some. The repertoire holds about 2.1 million clones, with about 93% as singletons. Source material: naive CD8+ T cells from PBMCs. The rearrangement links TRBV11-2 to TRBJ2-7, with TRBD2 identical over 8 bases. The origin of this receptor is a man between 18 and 35 years old in good health. Some clones in this sample may be carry-over from other donors' samples. The CDR3 DNA sequence: TGTGCCAGCAGCTTAGGCGGGGGGTCCTACGAGCAGTACTTC. Its protein product is CASSLGGGSYEQYF.